The clone carrying this TCR beta chain was detected ten times or more. What it binds is not known. This sample is part of a study of regulatory T cells in long-lasting Graves disease. The TCR beta library used iRepertoire HTBI primers with Arm-PCR amplification of CDR3. TCRdb used MiXCR to reprocess the multiplex PCR reads, holding one entry per CDR3 protein. The repertoire holds over 350,000 distinct CDR3 sequences, with around 21% as singletons. The CDR3 is made up of 13 amino acids. The V and J ends lost 6 bases and 3 bases respectively, with 9 bases between them. Findings and caveats of the study: Persistent Graves' disease cases displayed lower TCR diversity than newly diagnosed ones.

Time point meaning: persistent/refractory GD, antithyroid drugs over 5 years with positive TRAb. After RNA was extracted from PBMCs, the TCR library was made from it. The specimen was peripheral blood mononuclear cells (PBMCs), collected when the disease was refractory, from a patient treated with antithyroid drugs. This chain joins TRBV12-3 or TRBV12-4 and TRBJ1-5, with unresolved D. The receptor was isolated from a female donor with Graves disease. The DNA of the CDR3 is TGTGCCAGCAGCACAGAGTTCAATCAGCCCCAGCATTTT. This codes for CASSTEFNQPQHF.